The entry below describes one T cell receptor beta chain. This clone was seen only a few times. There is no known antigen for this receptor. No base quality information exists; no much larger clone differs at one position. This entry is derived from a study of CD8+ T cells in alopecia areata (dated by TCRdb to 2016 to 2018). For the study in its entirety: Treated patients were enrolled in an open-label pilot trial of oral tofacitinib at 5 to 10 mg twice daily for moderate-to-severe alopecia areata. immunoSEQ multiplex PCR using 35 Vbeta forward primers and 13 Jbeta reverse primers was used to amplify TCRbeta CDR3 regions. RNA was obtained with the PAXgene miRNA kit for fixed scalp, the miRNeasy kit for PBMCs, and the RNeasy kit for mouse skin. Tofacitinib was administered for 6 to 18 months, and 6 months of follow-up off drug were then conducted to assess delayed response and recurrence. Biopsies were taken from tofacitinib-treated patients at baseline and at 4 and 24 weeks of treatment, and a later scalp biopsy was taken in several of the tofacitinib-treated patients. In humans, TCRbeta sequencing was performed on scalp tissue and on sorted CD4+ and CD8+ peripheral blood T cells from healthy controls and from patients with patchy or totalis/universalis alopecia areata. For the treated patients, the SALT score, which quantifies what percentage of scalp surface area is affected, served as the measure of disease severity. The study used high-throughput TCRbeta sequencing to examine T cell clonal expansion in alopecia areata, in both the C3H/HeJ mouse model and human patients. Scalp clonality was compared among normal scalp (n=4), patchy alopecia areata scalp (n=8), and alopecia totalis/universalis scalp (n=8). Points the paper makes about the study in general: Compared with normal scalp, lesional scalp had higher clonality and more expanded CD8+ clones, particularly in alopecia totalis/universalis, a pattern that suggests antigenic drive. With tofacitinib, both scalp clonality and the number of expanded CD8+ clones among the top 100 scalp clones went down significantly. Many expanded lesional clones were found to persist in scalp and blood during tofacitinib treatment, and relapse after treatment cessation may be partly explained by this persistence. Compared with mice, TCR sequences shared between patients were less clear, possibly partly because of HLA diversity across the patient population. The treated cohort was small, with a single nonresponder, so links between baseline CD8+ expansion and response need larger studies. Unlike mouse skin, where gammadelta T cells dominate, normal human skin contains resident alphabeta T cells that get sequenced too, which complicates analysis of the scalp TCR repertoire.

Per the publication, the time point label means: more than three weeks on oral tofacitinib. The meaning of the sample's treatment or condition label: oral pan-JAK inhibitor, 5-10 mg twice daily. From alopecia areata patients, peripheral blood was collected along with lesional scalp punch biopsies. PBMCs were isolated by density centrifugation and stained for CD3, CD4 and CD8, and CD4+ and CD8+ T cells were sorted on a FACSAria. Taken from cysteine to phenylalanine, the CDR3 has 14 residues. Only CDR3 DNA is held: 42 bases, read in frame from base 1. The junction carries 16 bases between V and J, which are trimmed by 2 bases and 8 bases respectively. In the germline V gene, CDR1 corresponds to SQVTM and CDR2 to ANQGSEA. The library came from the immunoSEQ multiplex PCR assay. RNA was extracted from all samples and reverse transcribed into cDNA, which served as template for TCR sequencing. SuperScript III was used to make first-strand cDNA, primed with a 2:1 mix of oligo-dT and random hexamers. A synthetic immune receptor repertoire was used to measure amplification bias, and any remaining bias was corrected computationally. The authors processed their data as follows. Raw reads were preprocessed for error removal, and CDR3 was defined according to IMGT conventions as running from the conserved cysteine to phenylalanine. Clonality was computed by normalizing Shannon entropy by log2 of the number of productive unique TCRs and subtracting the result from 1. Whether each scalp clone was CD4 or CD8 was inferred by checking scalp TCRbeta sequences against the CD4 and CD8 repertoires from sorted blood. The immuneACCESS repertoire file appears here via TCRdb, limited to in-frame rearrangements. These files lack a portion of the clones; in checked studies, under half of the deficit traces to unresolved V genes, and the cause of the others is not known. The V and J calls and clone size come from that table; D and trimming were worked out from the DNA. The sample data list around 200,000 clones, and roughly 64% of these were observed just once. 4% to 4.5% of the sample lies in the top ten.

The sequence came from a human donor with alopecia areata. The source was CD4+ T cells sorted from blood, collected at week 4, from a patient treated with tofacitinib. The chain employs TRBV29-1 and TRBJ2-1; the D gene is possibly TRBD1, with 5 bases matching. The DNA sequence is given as TGCAGCGTTGAAAAGGTTATGTGGGGCGATGAGCAGTTCTTC. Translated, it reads CSVEKVMWGDEQFF.